The 29 T cell receptor beta chains below come from one sample, sequenced in a study of OX40 agonist ivuxolimab in advanced cancers. The protocol was immunoSEQ multiplex PCR, while the TCRdb copy is restricted to in-frame clones and leaves out a portion. The repertoire holds approximately 61,000 clones, with roughly 90% as singletons. This specimen was CD4+ or CD8+ T cells sorted from blood, taken in a trial of the OX40 agonist ivuxolimab. These receptors originate from an adult with an advanced solid tumor such as melanoma, head and neck, liver or kidney cancer.

V and J are TRBV13 and TRBJ1-1, with TRBD1 as a possible D gene (5 bases). This CDR3 region has 14 residues. Per germline, CDR1 PRHDT and CDR2 FYEKMQ (reference sequence). V lost 1 base, J lost 1 base, and 7 bases lay in between. In DNA, the CDR3 is TGTGCCAGCAGCTTAGAAACAGGGAACACTGAAGCTTTCTTT. It codes for CASSLETGNTEAFF.

The chain combines TRBV5-4 with TRBJ1-1; no definite D call. The CDR3 covers 12 residues. Germline V CDR1 and CDR2: SGHNT, YYREEE (reference sequence). Trimming stripped 1 base from V and 1 base from J, with 2 bases between. The CDR3 nucleotides are TGTGCCAGCAGCTTGTGGAACACTGAAGCTTTCTTT. Amino acids: CASSLWNTEAFF.

The chain couples TRBV13 to TRBJ2-7, with D maybe TRBD1 (6 bases). The CDR3 is 17 amino acids. Trimming removed 6 bases at V and 6 bases at J, with 27 bases between. Germline lookup yields CDR1 PRHDT and CDR2 FYEKMQ (reference sequence). The CDR3 spells CASSLNKPGTRAFEQYF. The CDR3 nucleotides read TGTGCCAGCAGTTTAAATAAACCCGGGACAAGGGCCTTCGAGCAGTACTTC.

The chain couples TRBV10-1 to TRBJ1-1; D may be TRBD1 (5 bases). Trimming removed 8 bases from V and 4 bases from J, with 14 bases in between. The CDR3 spans 13 residues. Germline lookup yields CDR1 WNHNN and CDR2 SYGVQD (reference sequence). In DNA form, the CDR3 reads TGCGCCAGCCAGCTGGGACGTTCCACTGAAGCTTTCTTT. It codes for CASQLGRSTEAFF.

The chain uses TRBV29-1 and TRBJ2-7, with 9 positions matching TRBD1. CDR3 length: 14 residues. CDR1 SQVTM and CDR2 ANQGSEA come from the germline V gene. V was clipped by 6 bases and J by 5 bases; unmatched bases: 11. CDR3 bases: TGCAGCGTCGACACCGGGACAGGGCGCCACGAGCAGTACTTC. It yields the protein CSVDTGTGRHEQYF.

This clone was observed once. V and J are TRBV28 and TRBJ2-7; 10 bases are a match to TRBD2. J gave up 0 bases and V 2 bases, and 4 bases lay outside the gene matches. The germline CDR1 and CDR2 sequences are MDHEN and SYDVKM. CDR3 length: 16 residues. CDR3: CASSLSGREPSYEQYF. CDR3 nucleotides: TGTGCCAGCAGTTTAAGCGGGAGGGAACCCTCCTACGAGCAGTACTTC.

This chain links TRBV11-2 with TRBJ2-2; no clear D. Germline-derived CDR1 and CDR2 are SGHAT and FQNNGV. The V end was cut by 0 bases, the J end by 0 bases, with 11 bases between. The length of the CDR3 is 17 residues. CDR3 in amino acids: CASSLDFWGSNTGELFF. CDR3 sequence (DNA): TGTGCCAGCAGCTTAGATTTTTGGGGATCGAACACCGGGGAGCTGTTTTTT.

V usage is TRBV2 and J usage is TRBJ2-5; 8 nucleotides match TRBD2. Germline-derived CDR1 and CDR2 are SNHLY and FYNNEI. The CDR3 is 16 amino acids. J was trimmed by 1 base and V by 4 bases; bases with no gene match: 8. DNA of the CDR3: TGTGCCAGCAGTGGCCATCCGGGACTAGGCCAAGAGACCCAGTACTTC. Residues: CASSGHPGLGQETQYF.

CDR3 nucleotides: TGTGCCAGCAGCTTTCTTCCTGCACCTAGGAATGAGCAGTTCTTC. Its translation: CASSFLPAPRNEQFF. The gene calls are TRBV13 and TRBJ2-1; the D is unclear. The CDR3 spans 15 residues. The germline V gene encodes CDR1 PRHDT and CDR2 FYEKMQ (reference sequence). Trimming pared 3 bases from V and 7 bases from J, leaving 16 bases between.

V usage is TRBV5-6 and J usage is TRBJ1-6; TRBD1 is a possible D gene (6 bases). The V gene's germline CDR1 is SGHDT and CDR2 YYEEEE. Trimming pared 5 bases from V and 2 bases from J, leaving 11 bases between. The CDR3 contains 15 residues. The CDR3 loop reads CASRVGGTYNSPLHF. The DNA for the CDR3 is TGTGCCAGCAGGGTAGGGGGAACCTATAATTCACCCCTCCACTTT.

The chain combines TRBV4-1 with TRBJ2-1; D ambiguous. V lost 4 bases to trimming and J lost 8 bases, with 6 bases between them. This CDR3 region has 11 residues. Per germline, CDR1 MGHRA and CDR2 YSYEKL. CDR3 bases: TGCGCCAGCAGCCGTGGGCATGAGCAGTTCTTC. As protein: CASSRGHEQFF.

The genes are TRBV5-8 and TRBJ2-7; D is ambiguous. The germline V and J ends were trimmed by 4 bases and 2 bases, with 7 bases remaining between them. There are 12 residues in the CDR3. Germline CDR1 is SGHTS and CDR2 is YDEGEE. This CDR3 reads CASSPPTYEQYF. CDR3 coding DNA: TGTGCCAGCAGCCCCCCCACCTACGAGCAGTACTTC.

The V call is TRBV4-1, the J call TRBJ2-5; D not certain. The germline gives CDR1 MGHRA, CDR2 YSYEKL. The CDR3 covers 13 residues. V lost 0 bases and J 5 bases, leaving 7 bases between the germline ends. DNA for the CDR3: TGCGCCAGCAGCCAAGACGAGACGGAGACCCAGTACTTC. This encodes CASSQDETETQYF.

V and J are TRBV6-5 and TRBJ1-5; 8 bases agree with TRBD1. There are 13 residues in the CDR3. Germline V gene data show CDR1 as MNHEY and CDR2 as SVGAGI. V shed 6 bases, J shed 7 bases, and the junction held 5 bases outside the gene matches. This CDR3 is CASSGQGVQPQHF. For the CDR3, the DNA is TGTGCCAGCAGCGGACAGGGCGTCCAGCCCCAGCATTTT.

The chain recombines TRBV6-5 with TRBJ1-1; D not resolved. V lost 5 bases and J lost 7, with 8 bases in between. CDR1 and CDR2 from the germline V gene are MNHEY and SVGAGI. The CDR3 runs to 11 residues. This CDR3 is CASSEFDEAFF. In DNA, the CDR3 is TGTGCCAGCAGTGAATTCGATGAAGCTTTCTTT.

This chain connects TRBV29-1 to TRBJ1-2; 7 bases agree with TRBD1. The CDR3 has 16 residues. V gave up 3 bases and J gave up 4 bases; unmatched junction bases: 14. Looked up from germline, CDR1 is SQVTM and CDR2 is ANQGSEA. CDR3: CSVEDPSGDSLYGYTF. The CDR3 DNA reads TGCAGCGTTGAGGACCCCTCGGGGGACAGTCTCTATGGCTACACCTTC.

The chain joins TRBV7-6 to TRBJ1-1; D is unresolved. Trimming took off 3 bases at V and 5 bases at J, with 10 bases between the two ends. From germline, CDR1 is SGHVS and CDR2 FNYEAQ. The CDR3 loop spans 13 amino acids. The CDR3 DNA reads TGTGCCAGCAGCTTCGAGGTTGGAACTGAAGCTTTCTTT. It encodes CASSFEVGTEAFF.

In nucleotides, the CDR3 is TGCGCCAGCTCTTCCGGGACTAGCAATGCCTACGAGCAGTACTTC. It codes for CASSSGTSNAYEQYF. V usage is TRBV10-2 and J usage is TRBJ2-7, with 9 bases identical to TRBD2. V lost 8 bases, J lost 2 bases, and 10 bases stayed unmatched. The CDR3 length is 15 residues. Germline loops: CDR1 WSHSY, CDR2 SAAADI.

V and J are TRBV15 and TRBJ1-5; D may be TRBD1 (6 bases). Germline V lookup: CDR1 LNHNV, CDR2 YYDKDF (reference sequence). V dropped 4 bases and J dropped 6 bases, with 13 bases sitting between them. This CDR3 contains 14 residues. The CDR3 is CATSTGEGGQPQHF. DNA for the CDR3: TGTGCCACCAGCACAGGTGAGGGGGGTCAGCCCCAGCATTTT.

The V and J genes are TRBV20-1 and TRBJ2-7; 7 bases are shared with TRBD1. J lost 6 bases, V lost 3 bases, and 2 bases had no gene match. The length of the CDR3 is 11 residues. Per germline, CDR1 DFQATT and CDR2 SNEGSKA (reference sequence). CDR3 in DNA: TGCAGTGCTAGCTCAGGGGGCGAGCAGTACTTC. Residues: CSASSGGEQYF.

J is TRBJ2-1 and V is TRBV6-4; D ambiguous. Trimming stripped 0 bases from V and 3 bases from J, with 18 bases between. Germline V CDR1 and CDR2: MRHNA, SNTAGT. The CDR3 is made up of 18 amino acids. The CDR3 is CASSDSQYRAEIYNEQFF. CDR3 coding DNA: TGTGCCAGCAGTGACTCACAGTACCGAGCCGAGATCTACAATGAGCAGTTCTTC.

The chain joins TRBV5-8 to TRBJ1-2; D may be TRBD1 (6 bases). The CDR3 is made up of 15 amino acids. Trimming stripped 4 bases from V and 5 bases from J, with 18 bases between. Germline V lookup: CDR1 SGHTS, CDR2 YDEGEE. The CDR3 region has the DNA TGTGCCAGCAGCCCCGAGGCGGGGGCTGCATATGGCTACACCTTC. Translating it yields CASSPEAGAAYGYTF. The whole variable domain, remainder taken from reference TRBV5-8 and TRBJ1-2, is EAGVTQSPTHLIKTRGQQATLRCSPISGHTSVYWYQQALGLGLQFLLWYDEGEERNRGNFPPRFSGRQFPNYSSELNVNALELEDSALYLCASSPEAGAAYGYTFGSGTRLTVV.

This chain connects TRBV13 to TRBJ2-7, with 7 bases that match TRBD1. The germline CDR1 and CDR2 sequences are PRHDT and FYEKMQ (reference sequence). With 0 bases clipped from V and 6 bases from J, the junction kept 14 bases outside the gene matches. The CDR3 totals 17 residues. The CDR3 loop is CASSLGPSGGDTGEQYF. The CDR3, as DNA: TGTGCCAGCAGCTTAGGTCCGTCAGGGGGTGACACGGGCGAGCAGTACTTC. Based on the CDR3 plus reference TRBV13 and TRBJ2-7, the full variable domain is AAGVIQSPRHLIKEKRETATLKCYPIPRHDTVYWYQQGPGQDPQFLISFYEKMQSDKGSIPDRFSAQQFSDYHSELNMSSLELGDSALYFCASSLGPSGGDTGEQYFGPGTRLTVT.

V and J are TRBV5-1 and TRBJ2-1, with D possibly TRBD2 on 6 matching bases. V lost 0 bases and J lost 4, with 8 bases in between. CDR1 and CDR2 from the germline V gene are SGHRS and YFSETQ. CDR3 length: 14 amino acids. This chain's CDR3 is CASSLGGDYNEQFF. The CDR3 DNA reads TGCGCCAGCAGCTTGGGCGGGGATTACAATGAGCAGTTCTTC.

The rearrangement links TRBV15 to TRBJ2-7; TRBD1 matches 9 bases. The CDR3 contains 13 residues. Germline lookup yields CDR1 LNHNV and CDR2 YYDKDF (reference sequence). V shed 5 bases and J 5 bases; nucleotides not matched to a gene: 4. As DNA, the CDR3 is TGTGCCACCAGCGAAACAGGGGGCCACGAGCAGTACTTC. Amino acid sequence: CATSETGGHEQYF.

With regard to this clone: Other DNA sequences from this sample encode an identical CDR3 as well. The rearrangement joins TRBV7-9 to TRBJ1-1, with TRBD1 as a possible D gene (5 bases). Germline loops: CDR1 SEHNR, CDR2 FQNEAQ (reference sequence). The CDR3 is 13 residues long. The V and J ends lost 1 base and 5 bases respectively, with 8 bases between them. In DNA form, the CDR3 reads TGTGCCAGCAGCTTAGGGGGGGAAACTGAAGCTTTCTTT. Amino acid sequence: CASSLGGETEAFF.

The rearrangement joins TRBV29-1 to TRBJ2-3, with 12 bases aligning to TRBD2. V lost 4 bases, J lost 0 bases, and 17 bases stayed unmatched. The CDR3 is 20 residues long. Germline CDR1 is SQVTM and CDR2 is ANQGSEA. This CDR3 reads CSVGPHLTTSGGPSTDTQYF. The CDR3 region has the DNA TGCAGCGTTGGACCCCACTTAACGACTAGCGGGGGCCCTAGCACAGATACGCAGTATTTT.

This clone showed up just a few times. The genes are TRBV5-4 and TRBJ2-5, with D possibly matching TRBD2 (6 bases). Per germline, CDR1 SGHNT and CDR2 YYREEE (reference sequence). The CDR3 consists of 14 residues. The germline V and J ends were trimmed by 3 bases and 9 bases, with 18 bases remaining between them. CDR3 DNA: TGTGCCAGCAGCTCCCGGGACTGGGATATGGCCCAGTACTTC. It translates to CASSSRDWDMAQYF.

This clone was recorded a few times. The rearrangement uses TRBV5-6 and TRBJ2-5; 14 bases line up with TRBD2. V shed 4 bases, J shed 0 bases, and the junction held 8 bases outside the gene matches. Germline V gene data show CDR1 as SGHDT and CDR2 as YYEEEE. This CDR3 contains 18 residues. The CDR3 DNA reads as TGTGCCAGCAGCCGGGGGACTAGCGGGGGCCTGTACCAAGAGACCCAGTACTTC. As protein: CASSRGTSGGLYQETQYF.